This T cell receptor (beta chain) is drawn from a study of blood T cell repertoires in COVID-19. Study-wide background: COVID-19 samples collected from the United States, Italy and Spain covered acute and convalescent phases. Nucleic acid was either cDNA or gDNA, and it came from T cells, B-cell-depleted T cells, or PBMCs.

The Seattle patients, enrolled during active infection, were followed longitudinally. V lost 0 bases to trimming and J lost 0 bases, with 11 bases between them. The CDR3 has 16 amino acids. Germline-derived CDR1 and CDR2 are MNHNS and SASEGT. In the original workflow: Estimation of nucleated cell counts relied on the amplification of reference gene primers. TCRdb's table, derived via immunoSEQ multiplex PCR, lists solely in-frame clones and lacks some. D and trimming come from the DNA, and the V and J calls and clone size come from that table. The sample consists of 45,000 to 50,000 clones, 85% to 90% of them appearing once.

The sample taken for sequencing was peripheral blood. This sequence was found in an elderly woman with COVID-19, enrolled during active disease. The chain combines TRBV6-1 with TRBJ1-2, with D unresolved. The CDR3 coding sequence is TGTGCCAGCAGTGAAGCGTGGGCAGCTGCTAACTATGGCTACACCTTC. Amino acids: CASSEAWAAANYGYTF.